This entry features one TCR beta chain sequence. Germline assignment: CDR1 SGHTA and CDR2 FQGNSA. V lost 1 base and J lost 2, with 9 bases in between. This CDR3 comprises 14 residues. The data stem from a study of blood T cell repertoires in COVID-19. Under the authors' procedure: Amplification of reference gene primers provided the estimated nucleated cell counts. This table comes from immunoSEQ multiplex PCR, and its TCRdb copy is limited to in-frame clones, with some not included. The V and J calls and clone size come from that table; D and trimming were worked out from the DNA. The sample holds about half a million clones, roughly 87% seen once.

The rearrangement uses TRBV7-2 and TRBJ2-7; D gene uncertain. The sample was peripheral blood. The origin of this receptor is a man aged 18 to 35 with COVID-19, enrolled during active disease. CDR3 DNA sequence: TGTGCCAGCAGCTTAGGTGTCCCTCCCTACGAGCAGTACTTC. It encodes CASSLGVPPYEQYF.